Below, 22 T cell receptor beta chains from the same sample are listed, as sequenced in a study of human T cells and chemical hapten exposure. Each CDR3 protein gets one entry after TCRdb re-called the RACE reads with MiXCR. Of fewer than 85,000 distinct CDR3 sequences listed, around 9.4% are singletons. Time point indicated: healthy volunteer bleed at 6 weeks. Total RNA was isolated from unfractionated whole blood. The sample consisted of whole blood. Receptor source: a female donor in good health. Some clones in this sample may be carry-over from other donors' samples.

This clonotype was observed a few times. The chain links TRBV3-1 to TRBJ2-5, with 8 bases that match TRBD1. V shed 4 bases, J shed 2 bases, and the junction held 3 bases outside the gene matches. This CDR3 spans 14 amino acids. The V gene's germline CDR1 is LGHDT and CDR2 YNNKEL (reference sequence). The CDR3 DNA sequence: TGTGCCAGCAGCCCCCGGACAGGGCAAGAGACCCAGTACTTC. Amino acid sequence: CASSPRTGQETQYF.

This clonotype was observed a few times. V and J are TRBV10-3 and TRBJ2-7, with D perhaps TRBD2 (5 bases). The CDR3 is 15 amino acids. Germline values: CDR1 ENHRY, CDR2 SYGVKD. Trimming removed 0 bases at V and 5 bases at J, with 14 bases between. CDR3 sequence (DNA): TGTGCCATCAGTGAGTCGTCGAGCCGTAGCGACGAGCAGTACTTC. Its protein is CAISESSSRSDEQYF.

This clonotype was observed many times. The genes are TRBV2 and TRBJ2-2; D unclear. The V end was cut by 1 base, the J end by 7 bases, with 13 bases between. The CDR3 extends over 15 amino acids. Germline V lookup: CDR1 SNHLY, CDR2 FYNNEI. CDR3 in amino acids: CASSEVWGFGGELFF. The CDR3 DNA reads TGTGCCAGCAGTGAAGTTTGGGGATTTGGCGGGGAGCTGTTTTTT.

The sample holds many counts of this clonotype. This chain links TRBV20-1 with TRBJ2-7, with TRBD2 matching over 8 bases. The germline V gene encodes CDR1 DFQATT and CDR2 SNEGSKA (reference sequence). J lost 5 bases, V lost 6 bases, and 12 bases had no gene match. The CDR3 has 14 amino acids. CDR3 region: CSALLRTSSNEQYF. The CDR3 DNA is TGCAGTGCCCTACTCAGGACTAGCAGCAACGAGCAGTACTTC.

The rearrangement joins TRBV7-2 to TRBJ1-2, with D uncertain. There are 17 residues in the CDR3. The ends were cut back, 3 bases at V and 0 bases at J, with 17 bases in the middle. In germline, CDR1 is SGHTA, CDR2 FQGNSA. The CDR3 DNA follows: TGTGCCAGCAGCTTTAGGGATCGACACATAGCTAACTATGGCTACACCTTC. This encodes CASSFRDRHIANYGYTF. Full variable domain (missing parts from reference TRBV7-2 and TRBJ1-2): GAGVSQSPSNKVTEKGKDVELRCDPISGHTALYWYRQSLGQGLEFLIYFQGNSAPDKSGLPSDRFSAERTGGSVSTLTIQRTQQEDSAVYLCASSFRDRHIANYGYTFGSGTRLTVV.

This clonotype was recorded at least ten times. The CDR3 is CATPLGGGAYEQYF. The CDR3 nucleotides read TGTGCCACCCCCTTAGGCGGGGGGGCATACGAGCAGTACTTC. The chain recombines TRBV24-1 with TRBJ2-7, with 9 bases aligning to TRBD2. CDR1 and CDR2 from the germline V gene are KGHDR and SFDVKD. J lost 4 bases, V lost 9 bases, and 9 bases had no gene match. CDR3 length: 14 residues.

This clonotype appeared many times. V and J are TRBV12-3 or TRBV12-4 and TRBJ1-5, with 7 bases lining up with TRBD1. The V segment lost 7 bases and the J segment 7 bases; nucleotides outside the gene matches: 10. There are 14 residues in the CDR3. The CDR3 region is CASTSFDRDQPQHF. In nucleotides, the CDR3 is TGTGCCAGCACCTCTTTCGACAGGGACCAGCCCCAGCATTTT.

This clonotype came up a few times. The chain has TRBV2 and TRBJ2-1; D uncertain. The CDR3 spans 15 residues. Trimming pared 2 bases from V and 1 base from J, leaving 9 bases between. Germline V gene sequence: CDR1 SNHLY, CDR2 FYNNEI. The chain's CDR3 is CASSENGWSYNEQFF. Here the CDR3 DNA reads TGTGCCAGCAGTGAAAATGGGTGGTCCTACAATGAGCAGTTCTTC.

The CDR3 DNA sequence: TGTGCCATCAGTGAGTCCAGGGTACTTAGCACTGAAGCTTTCTTT. Its translation is CAISESRVLSTEAFF. The chain employs TRBV10-3 and TRBJ1-1; possible D gene TRBD1, 5 bases. Between the trimmed V and J ends, which lost 0 bases and 4 bases, there was a span of 12 bases. The CDR3 consists of 15 residues. The germline V gene has CDR1 ENHRY and CDR2 SYGVKD.

This chain joins TRBV9 and TRBJ2-5; 10 bases fit TRBD2. The J segment lost 1 base and the V segment lost 0 bases, leaving 6 bases of the junction unmatched. The CDR3 runs 17 residues. Per the germline V gene, CDR1 is SGDLS and CDR2 is YYNGEE. CDR3 sequence (DNA): TGTGCCAGCAGCGTAGGGGCTAGCGGGGGTCGCCAAGAGACCCAGTACTTC. Protein sequence: CASSVGASGGRQETQYF.

The chain combines TRBV5-1 with TRBJ1-5; D gene uncertain. Germline V CDR1 and CDR2: SGHRS, YFSETQ. This CDR3 has 13 amino acids. Trimming removed 0 bases at V and 5 bases at J, with 6 bases between. The DNA of the CDR3 is TGCGCCAGCAGCTTGGCCCTAGATCAGCCCCAGCATTTT. This gives the protein CASSLALDQPQHF.

This clonotype appeared many times. The V call is TRBV7-9, the J call TRBJ2-5, with a tentative D call TRBD1 (7 bases). V lost 5 bases to trimming and J lost 4 bases, with 17 bases between them. The germline V gene has CDR1 SEHNR and CDR2 FQNEAQ (reference sequence). This CDR3 has 15 amino acids. The DNA of the CDR3 is TGTGCCAGCAGCGCAAGACAGGGAGGTGGAGAGACCCAGTACTTC. Translating it yields CASSARQGGGETQYF.

The chain uses TRBV6-6 and TRBJ1-5; TRBD1 agrees at 8 bases. Trimming cost V 7 bases and J 4 bases; bases outside gene matches: 6. Germline-derived CDR1 and CDR2 are MNHNY and SVGAGI (reference sequence). The CDR3 runs 14 residues. CDR3 region: CASTGQGRNQPQHF. In DNA form, the CDR3 reads TGTGCCAGCACCGGACAGGGCCGAAATCAGCCCCAGCATTTT.

This clonotype appeared a few times. The chain carries TRBV12-3 or TRBV12-4 and TRBJ2-5; TRBD2 agrees at 12 bases. The V segment lost 6 bases and the J segment 4 bases; nucleotides outside the gene matches: 6. The CDR3 has 15 amino acids. Here the CDR3 DNA reads TGTGCCAGCAGCCAAAGGACTAGCGGGGTAGAGACCCAGTACTTC. Translating gives CASSQRTSGVETQYF.

This clonotype was picked up a small number of times. The chain links TRBV20-1 to TRBJ2-3; tentatively, D is TRBD2 (6 bases). V lost 0 bases and J 9 bases, leaving 10 bases between the germline ends. The CDR3 runs 12 residues. Germline lookup yields CDR1 DFQATT and CDR2 SNEGSKA (reference sequence). The CDR3 nucleotides read TGCAGTGCTAGAGAACTAGCTCCCACGCAGTATTTT. The encoded protein is CSARELAPTQYF.

This clonotype was recorded at least ten times. The chain employs TRBV18 and TRBJ2-7; 7 nucleotides match TRBD1. From germline, CDR1 is KGHSH and CDR2 LQKENI. With 3 bases clipped from V and 0 bases from J, the junction kept 8 bases outside the gene matches. The length of the CDR3 is 16 residues. CDR3 DNA sequence: TGTGCCAGCTCACCTTCGACAGGGACGTACTCCTACGAGCAGTACTTC. Its translation is CASSPSTGTYSYEQYF.

V usage is TRBV11-1 and J usage is TRBJ1-1, with TRBD1 as a possible D gene (6 bases). Germline CDR1 reads SGHAT; CDR2 reads FQDESV (reference sequence). The CDR3 runs 12 residues. The V end was cut by 4 bases, the J end by 10 bases, with 13 bases between. In DNA form, the CDR3 reads TGTGCCAGCAGCTCGGACAGTCTTTCAGCTTTCTTT. This gives the protein CASSSDSLSAFF.

This clonotype was counted only a few times. J is TRBJ1-4 and V is TRBV28, with 8 bases identical to TRBD1. J lost 0 bases, V lost 2 bases, and 8 bases had no gene match. CDR1 is MDHEN and CDR2 is SYDVKM in the germline V gene. The CDR3 length is 18 residues. DNA of the CDR3: TGTGCCAGCAGTTTAATTAGGGACAGGTTCGCAACTAATGAAAAACTGTTTTTT. The encoded protein is CASSLIRDRFATNEKLFF.

This clonotype appeared many times. The J gene is TRBJ2-5, the V gene TRBV15; TRBD1 or TRBD2 may be the D gene (6 bases each). The germline V and J ends were trimmed by 1 base and 5 bases, with 14 bases remaining between them. Per germline, CDR1 LNHNV and CDR2 YYDKDF (reference sequence). The CDR3 runs 15 residues. The CDR3 loop reads CATSRGGAGLETQYF. The CDR3 nucleotides are TGTGCCACCAGCAGAGGGGGGGCGGGTTTGGAGACCCAGTACTTC.

The chain is built from TRBV7-9 and TRBJ2-1, with no clear D. With 5 bases removed from V and 0 bases from J, the gap between germline ends came to 14 bases. CDR1 is SEHNR and CDR2 is FQNEAQ in the germline V gene (reference sequence). This CDR3 contains 16 residues. In DNA, the CDR3 is TGTGCCAGCAGCCCCGATGGTGCGGCCTCCTACAATGAGCAGTTCTTC. This gives the protein CASSPDGAASYNEQFF.

This clonotype was recorded many times. The chain is built from TRBV7-9 and TRBJ2-5, with D tentatively TRBD2 (5 bases). Per germline, CDR1 SEHNR and CDR2 FQNEAQ (reference sequence). V was clipped by 1 base and J by 5 bases, with 8 bases between them. This CDR3 contains 13 residues. CDR3 in amino acids: CASSLGTVETQYF. CDR3 bases: TGTGCCAGCAGCTTAGGGACTGTGGAGACCCAGTACTTC.

This clonotype was seen ten or more times. The rearrangement links TRBV18 to TRBJ1-2, with TRBD1 matching over 7 bases. V trimming: 0 bases; J trimming: 4 bases; junction bases outside the gene matches: 8. Germline-derived CDR1 and CDR2 are KGHSH and LQKENI. The CDR3 sequence is 16 residues long. DNA of the CDR3: TGTGCCAGCTCACCACCGGGACAGCCACTCTTCTATGGCTACACCTTC. Encoded protein: CASSPPGQPLFYGYTF.